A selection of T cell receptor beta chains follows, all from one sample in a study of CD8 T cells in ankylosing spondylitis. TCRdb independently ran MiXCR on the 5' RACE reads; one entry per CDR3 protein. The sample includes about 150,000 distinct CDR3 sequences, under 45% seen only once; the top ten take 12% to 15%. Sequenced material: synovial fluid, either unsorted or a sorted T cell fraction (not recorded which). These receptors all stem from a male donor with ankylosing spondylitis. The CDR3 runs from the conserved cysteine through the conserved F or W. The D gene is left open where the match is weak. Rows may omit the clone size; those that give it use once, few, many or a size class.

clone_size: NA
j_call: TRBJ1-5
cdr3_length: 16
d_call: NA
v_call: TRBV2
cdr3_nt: TGTGCCAGCAGTGTACCCGGGACACATAGCAATCAGCCCCAGCATTTT
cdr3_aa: CASSVPGTHSNQPQHF

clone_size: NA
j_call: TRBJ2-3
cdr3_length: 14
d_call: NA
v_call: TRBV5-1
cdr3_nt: TGCGCCAGCAGCTTGTTAGGGGGCACAGATACGCAGTATTTT
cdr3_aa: CASSLLGGTDTQYF

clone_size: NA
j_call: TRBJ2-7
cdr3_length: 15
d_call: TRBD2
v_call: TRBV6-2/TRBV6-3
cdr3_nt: TGTGCCAGCAGTTTCCTAGCGGGAGGGCCCTACGAGCAGTACTTC
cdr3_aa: CASSFLAGGPYEQYF

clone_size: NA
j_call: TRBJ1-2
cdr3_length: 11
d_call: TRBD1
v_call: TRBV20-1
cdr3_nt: TGCAGTGCTTCCACAGGGGGTGGCTACACCTTC
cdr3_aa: CSASTGGGYTF

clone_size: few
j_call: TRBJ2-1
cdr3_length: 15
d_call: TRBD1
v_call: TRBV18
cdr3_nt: TGTGCCAGCTCAACGGGACAGGGGGCGAGGAATGAGCAGTTCTTC
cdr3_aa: CASSTGQGARNEQFF

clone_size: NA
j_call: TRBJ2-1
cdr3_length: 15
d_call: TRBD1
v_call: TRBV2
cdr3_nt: TGTGCCAGCAGCCTCGACAGGGTTGCCTACAATGAGCAGTTCTTC
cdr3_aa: CASSLDRVAYNEQFF

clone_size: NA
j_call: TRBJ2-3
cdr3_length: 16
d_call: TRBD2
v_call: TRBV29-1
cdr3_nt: TGCAGCGTTGCCCAACTAGCGGGGGGAAGCACAGATACGCAGTATTTT
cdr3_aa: CSVAQLAGGSTDTQYF

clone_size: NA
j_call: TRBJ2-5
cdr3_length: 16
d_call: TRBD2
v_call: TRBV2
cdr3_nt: TGTGCCAGCAGCCCCGGACTAGCGGGGGACCAAGAGACCCAGTACTTC
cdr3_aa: CASSPGLAGDQETQYF

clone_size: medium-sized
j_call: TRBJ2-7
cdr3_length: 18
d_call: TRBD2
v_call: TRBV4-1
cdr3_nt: TGCGCCAGCAGCCGAGAATCCGGGACTAGCCTTTCCTCCTACGAGCAGTACTTC
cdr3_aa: CASSRESGTSLSSYEQYF

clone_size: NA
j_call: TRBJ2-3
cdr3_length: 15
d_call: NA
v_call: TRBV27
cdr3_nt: TGTGCCAGCAGTTTTGAGGGACTCCCCACAGATACGCAGTATTTT
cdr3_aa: CASSFEGLPTDTQYF

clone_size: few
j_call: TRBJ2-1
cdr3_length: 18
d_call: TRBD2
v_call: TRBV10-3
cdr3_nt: TGTGCCATCAGTGAGTGCGGGGGGTTTTGCGGGTTCGGCAATGAGCAGTTCTTC
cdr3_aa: CAISECGGFCGFGNEQFF

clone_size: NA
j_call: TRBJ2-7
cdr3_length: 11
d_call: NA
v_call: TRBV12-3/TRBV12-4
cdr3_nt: TGTGCCAGCAGTCAACTCTACGAGCAGTACTTC
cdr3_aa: CASSQLYEQYF

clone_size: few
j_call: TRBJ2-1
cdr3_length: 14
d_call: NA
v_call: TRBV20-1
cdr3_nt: TGCAGTGCTAGCGCGGGGAGCTCCTACAATGAGCAGTTCTTC
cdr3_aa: CSASAGSSYNEQFF

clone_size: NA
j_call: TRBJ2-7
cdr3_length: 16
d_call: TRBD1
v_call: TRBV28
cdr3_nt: TGTGCCAGCAGTTTTGGACAGGGCCGAAGGGCCTACGAGCAGTACTTC
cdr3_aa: CASSFGQGRRAYEQYF

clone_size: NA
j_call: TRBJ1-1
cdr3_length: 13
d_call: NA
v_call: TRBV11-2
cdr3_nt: TGTGCCAGCAGCCTATGGACGGCCACTGAAGCTTTCTTT
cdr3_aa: CASSLWTATEAFF

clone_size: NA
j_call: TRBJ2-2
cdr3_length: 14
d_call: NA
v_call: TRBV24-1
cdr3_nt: TGTGCCACCAGTGATCCGCGGTACGTCGGGGAGCTGTTTTTT
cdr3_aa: CATSDPRYVGELFF

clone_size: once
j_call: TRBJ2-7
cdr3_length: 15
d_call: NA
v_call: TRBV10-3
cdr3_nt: TGTGCCATCTCGAATCGGGGGATGAAGTCCTACGAGCAGTACTTC
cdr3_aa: CAISNRGMKSYEQYF

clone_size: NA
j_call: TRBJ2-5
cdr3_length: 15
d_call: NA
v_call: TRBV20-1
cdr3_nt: TGCAGTGCTAGAGGTAGACATTCACTGAGGGAGACCCAGTACTTC
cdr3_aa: CSARGRHSLRETQYF

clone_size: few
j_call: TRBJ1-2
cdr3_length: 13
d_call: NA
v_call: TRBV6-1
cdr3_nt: TGTGCCAGCAGTGAGTCAGAAAACTATGGCTACACCTTC
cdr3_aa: CASSESENYGYTF

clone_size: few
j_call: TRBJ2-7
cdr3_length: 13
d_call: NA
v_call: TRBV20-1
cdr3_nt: TGCAGTGCTGCGGGACAGACTCTCTACGAGCAGTACTTC
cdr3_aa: CSAAGQTLYEQYF

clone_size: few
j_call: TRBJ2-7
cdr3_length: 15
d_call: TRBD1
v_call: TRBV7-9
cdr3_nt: TGTGCCAGCAGCCCGAGGTTGGGACAGCCCTACGAGCAGTACTTC
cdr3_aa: CASSPRLGQPYEQYF

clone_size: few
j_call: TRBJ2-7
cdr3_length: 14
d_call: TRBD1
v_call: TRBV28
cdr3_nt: TGTGCCAGCAGGGAGAGACAGGGGTTCTACGAGCAGTACTTC
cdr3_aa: CASRERQGFYEQYF

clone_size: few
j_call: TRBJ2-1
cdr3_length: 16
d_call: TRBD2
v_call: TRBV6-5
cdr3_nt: TGTGCCAGCAGTTACGGACTAGCTTCCTCTACAAATGAGCAGTTCTTC
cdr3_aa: CASSYGLASSTNEQFF

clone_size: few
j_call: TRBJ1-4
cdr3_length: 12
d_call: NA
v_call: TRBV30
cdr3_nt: TGTGCCTGGATCGACGCTAATGAAAAACTGTTTTTT
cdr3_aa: CAWIDANEKLFF

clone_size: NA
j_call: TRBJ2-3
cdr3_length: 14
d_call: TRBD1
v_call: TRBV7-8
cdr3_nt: TGTGCCAGCTTAAACAGGGGACCCTCAGATACGCAGTATTTT
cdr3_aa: CASLNRGPSDTQYF

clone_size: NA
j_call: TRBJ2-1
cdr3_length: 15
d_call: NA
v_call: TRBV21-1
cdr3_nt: TGTGCCAGCAGAAAAGCTCCCGCAGGGGGCAATGAGCAGTTCTTC
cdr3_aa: CASRKAPAGGNEQFF

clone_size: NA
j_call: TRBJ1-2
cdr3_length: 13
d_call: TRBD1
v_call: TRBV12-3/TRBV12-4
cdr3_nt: TGTGCCAGCAGCCCAGCACAGGGGTTCGGCTACACCTTC
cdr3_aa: CASSPAQGFGYTF

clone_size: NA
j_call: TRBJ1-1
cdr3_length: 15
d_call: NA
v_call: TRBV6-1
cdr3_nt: TGTGCCAGCAGTCCTCGTGCCCGACAAGGAACTGAAGCTTTCTTT
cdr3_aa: CASSPRARQGTEAFF

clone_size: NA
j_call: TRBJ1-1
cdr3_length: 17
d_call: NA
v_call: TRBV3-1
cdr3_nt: TGTGCCAGCAGCCTTTTGAGGTGGGGGTCTCTGAACACTGAAGCTTTCTTT
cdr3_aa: CASSLLRWGSLNTEAFF

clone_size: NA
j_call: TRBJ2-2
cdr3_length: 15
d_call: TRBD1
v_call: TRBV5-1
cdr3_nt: TGCGCCAGCAGCATAGGACAGGGGTTCACCGGGGAGCTGTTTTTT
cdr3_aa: CASSIGQGFTGELFF

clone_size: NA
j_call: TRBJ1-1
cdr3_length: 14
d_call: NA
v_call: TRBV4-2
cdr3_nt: TGTGCCAGCAGCCAAGAGAGGTGGGGCACTGAAGCTTTCTTT
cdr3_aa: CASSQERWGTEAFF

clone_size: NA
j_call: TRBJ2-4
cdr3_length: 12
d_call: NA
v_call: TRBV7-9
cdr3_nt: TGTGCCAGCAGCTACCGGGAAGGTCTTCAGTACTTC
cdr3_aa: CASSYREGLQYF

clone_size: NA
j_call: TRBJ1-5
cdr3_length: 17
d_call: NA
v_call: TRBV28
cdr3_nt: TGTGCCAGCAGCCTGGTGGAAGGGGTTTTGGGTAATCAGCCCCAGCATTTT
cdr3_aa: CASSLVEGVLGNQPQHF

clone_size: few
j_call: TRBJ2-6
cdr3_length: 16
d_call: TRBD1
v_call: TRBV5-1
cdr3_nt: TGCGCCAGCAGCTTAAACAGGGGTCTAAGGGCCAACGTCCTGACTTTC
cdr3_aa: CASSLNRGLRANVLTF

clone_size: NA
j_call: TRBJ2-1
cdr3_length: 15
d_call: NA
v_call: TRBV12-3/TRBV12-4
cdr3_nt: TGTGCCAGCAGTTTCACAGGGAGAATTGGCGATGAGCAGTTCTTC
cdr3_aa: CASSFTGRIGDEQFF

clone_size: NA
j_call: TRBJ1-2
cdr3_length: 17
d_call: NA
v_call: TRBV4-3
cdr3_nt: TGCGCCAGCAGCCAAGAGGGGGTTCGGTCTAGTTGGTATGGCTACACCTTC
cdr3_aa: CASSQEGVRSSWYGYTF

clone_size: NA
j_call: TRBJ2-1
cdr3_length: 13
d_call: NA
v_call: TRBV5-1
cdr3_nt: TGCGCCAGCAGCCCGGGGACTGCCTTTGAGCAGTTCTTC
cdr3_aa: CASSPGTAFEQFF

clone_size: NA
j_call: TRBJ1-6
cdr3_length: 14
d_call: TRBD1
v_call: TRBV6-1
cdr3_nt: TGTGCCAGCAGCAGAAGGACAGGGAGTTCACCCCTCCACTTT
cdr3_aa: CASSRRTGSSPLHF

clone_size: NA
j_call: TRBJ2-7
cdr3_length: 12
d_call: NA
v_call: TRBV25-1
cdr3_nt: TGTGCCAGCAGTGAATACAAAGACGAGCAGTACTTC
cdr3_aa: CASSEYKDEQYF

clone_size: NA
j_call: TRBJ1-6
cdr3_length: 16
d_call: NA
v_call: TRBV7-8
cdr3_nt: TGTGCCAGCAGCTCAATCCAGGACAGCCCAAATTCACCCCTCCACTTT
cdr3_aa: CASSSIQDSPNSPLHF

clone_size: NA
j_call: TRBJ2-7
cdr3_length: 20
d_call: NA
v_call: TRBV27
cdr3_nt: TGTGCCAGCAGCCCCGAGGTTGGACAGCGAGCCCTAGGATTATCCTACGAGCAGTACTTC
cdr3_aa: CASSPEVGQRALGLSYEQYF

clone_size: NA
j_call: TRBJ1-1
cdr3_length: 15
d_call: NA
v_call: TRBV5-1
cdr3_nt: TGCGCCAGCAGCTTGGTTCGAGGCCTGAACACTGAAGCTTTCTTT
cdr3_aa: CASSLVRGLNTEAFF

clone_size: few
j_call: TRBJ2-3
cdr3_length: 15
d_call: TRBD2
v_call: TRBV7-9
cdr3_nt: TGTGCCAGCAGTCCACTAGCGGTTAGCACAGATACGCAGTATTTT
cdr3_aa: CASSPLAVSTDTQYF

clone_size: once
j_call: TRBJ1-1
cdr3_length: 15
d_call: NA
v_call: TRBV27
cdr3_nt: TGTGCCAGCAGTTCAAGAGGGAGGGGGTCATTAGAGGCTTTCTTT
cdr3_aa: CASSSRGRGSLEAFF

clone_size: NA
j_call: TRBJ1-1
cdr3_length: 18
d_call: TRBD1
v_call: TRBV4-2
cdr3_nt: TGTGCCAGCAGCCAAGATCTCCCCCCGACAGGGATGAACACTGAAGCTTTCTTT
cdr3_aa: CASSQDLPPTGMNTEAFF

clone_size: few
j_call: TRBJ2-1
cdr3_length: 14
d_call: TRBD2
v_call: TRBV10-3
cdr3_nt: TGTGCCATTACAGCGGGGTACATCTACAATGAGCAGTTCTTC
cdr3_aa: CAITAGYIYNEQFF

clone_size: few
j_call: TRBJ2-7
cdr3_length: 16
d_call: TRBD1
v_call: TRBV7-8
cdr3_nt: TGTGCCAGCAGCTTAGCCCCCCAGGGGGACTCCTACGAGCAGTACTTC
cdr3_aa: CASSLAPQGDSYEQYF

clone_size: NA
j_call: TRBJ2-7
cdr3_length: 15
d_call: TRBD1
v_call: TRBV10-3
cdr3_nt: TGTGCCATCAGTGAGTCAGGGGACAGGGGGTACGACGAGTACTTC
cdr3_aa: CAISESGDRGYDEYF

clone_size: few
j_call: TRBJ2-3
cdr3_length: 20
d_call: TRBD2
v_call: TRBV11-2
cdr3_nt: TGTGCCAGCAGCTTAGATACGGGGGGGGGGCCCCTATTTAGCACAGATACGCAGTATTTT
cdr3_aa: CASSLDTGGGPLFSTDTQYF

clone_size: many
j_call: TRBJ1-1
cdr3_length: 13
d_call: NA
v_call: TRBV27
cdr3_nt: TGTGCCAGCAGTTTAACGATGAACACTGAAGCTTTCTTT
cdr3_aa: CASSLTMNTEAFF